This record looks at one T cell receptor beta chain sequence and its context. Its antigen is undetermined. This may come from a read error, since a much larger clone is one base off. This specimen comes from a study of glioma-infiltrating T cells. The V gene's germline CDR1 is LGHNA and CDR2 YNFKEQ. The CDR3 length is 17 residues. Using RNA template, CDR3s of TCR alpha and beta were amplified with iRepertoire arm-PCR. For one-step reverse transcription and amplification, 100-400 ng of tissue mRNA or PBMC total RNA was used. TCRdb re-derived calls from the multiplex PCR reads in MiXCR, one entry per CDR3 protein. The table has 93,000 or so distinct CDR3 sequences, around 28% seen once. Findings and caveats of the study: Non-neoplastic patients had below-expected tissue-blood divergence, while all gliomas exceeded expectation. CDR3 overlap between tissue and blood was very small.

V usage is TRBV4-2 and J usage is TRBJ2-3; weak D call: TRBD2 (7 bases). Specimen: glioma tissue, nonneoplastic brain tissue, or PBMCs (not recorded which). This clonotype was sampled from a human donor with low-grade glioma or glioblastoma, undergoing nonglioma brain surgery, or in good health (not recorded which). The CDR3 spells CASSQLGGGAGTDTKYF. As DNA, the CDR3 is TGTGCCAGCAGCCAATTAGGGGGGGGCGCGGGCACAGATACGAAGTATTTT.